The rows below give T cell receptor beta chains drawn from one sample of a study of OX40 agonist ivuxolimab in advanced cancers. Sequenced by immunoSEQ multiplex PCR; TCRdb stores in-frame clones only, minus some. The sample consists of approximately 60,000 clones, approximately 90% of them appearing once. The sample in question was CD4+ or CD8+ T cells sorted from blood, obtained in a trial of the OX40 agonist ivuxolimab. These TCRs come from an adult with an advanced solid tumor such as melanoma, head and neck, liver or kidney cancer. The CDR3 runs from the conserved cysteine through the conserved F or W. D genes are given only for firm matches. Not all rows give a size; the values are once, few, many and, for expanded clones, a class.

CDR3 protein	CDR3 DNA	clone size	D gene	V gene	J gene
CASSQYAGVTYNEQFF	TGTGCCAGCAGCCAATATGCGGGAGTTACCTACAATGAGCAGTTCTTC	.	TRBD2	TRBV14	TRBJ2-1
CASSLSIGGDPFQETQYF	TGTGCCAGCAGTTTGTCCATCGGGGGGGACCCCTTCCAAGAGACCCAGTACTTC	once	TRBD2	TRBV28	TRBJ2-5
CAIRTSSGSVDNEQFF	TGTGCCATCAGGACGTCCAGCGGGAGTGTCGACAATGAGCAGTTCTTC	.	TRBD2	TRBV10-3	TRBJ2-1
CASSLEGVGGSDIQYF	TGTGCCAGCAGCTTAGAAGGGGTCGGGGGAAGTGACATTCAGTACTTC	.	.	TRBV13	TRBJ2-4
CASSSPPGYDRQYF	TGTGCCAGCAGTTCACCTCCAGGGTATGACAGGCAGTACTTC	.	.	TRBV28	TRBJ2-7
CASSQEGRTPQHF	TGCGCCAGCAGCCAAGAGGGCCGAACACCCCAGCATTTT	.	.	TRBV4-3	TRBJ1-5
CATTGGSGEKLFF	TGTGCCACCACAGGGGGCTCGGGAGAAAAACTGTTTTTT	.	TRBD1	TRBV27	TRBJ1-4
CASRAGTAMNTEAFF	TGCGCCAGCAGGGCCGGGACAGCCATGAACACTGAAGCTTTCTTT	.	TRBD1	TRBV5-1	TRBJ1-1
CASSSETYEQYF	TGCGCCAGCAGCTCCGAGACCTACGAGCAGTACTTC	once	.	TRBV5-1	TRBJ2-7
CASKERSPNYSSYEQYF	TGCGCCAGCAAGGAAAGGAGCCCGAATTATAGCTCCTACGAGCAGTACTTC	.	.	TRBV10-1	TRBJ2-7
CASKQKTQETQYF	TGTGCCAGTAAACAGAAGACCCAAGAGACCCAGTACTTC	once	.	TRBV7-6	TRBJ2-5
CASSSEVYNEQFF	TGTGCCAGCAGCTCAGAGGTTTATAATGAGCAGTTCTTC	once	.	TRBV7-8	TRBJ2-1
CASSLEPSGDEQYF	TGTGCCAGCAGCTTGGAGCCTAGCGGCGACGAGCAGTACTTC	.	TRBD2	TRBV5-4	TRBJ2-7
CASSPAWGENTGELFF	TGTGCCAGCAGCCCTGCGTGGGGGGAGAACACCGGGGAGCTGTTTTTT	.	.	TRBV9	TRBJ2-2
CSVEGGTVEQYF	TGCAGCGTTGAGGGCGGAACGGTCGAGCAGTACTTC	.	.	TRBV29-1	TRBJ2-7
CASSRGIIGEAFF	TGTGCCAGCAGCCGAGGGATAATCGGGGAAGCTTTCTTT	.	.	TRBV14	TRBJ1-1
CASSFGQTRYQETQYF	TGTGCCAGCAGCTTTGGGCAGACCCGGTACCAAGAGACCCAGTACTTC	.	.	TRBV7-6	TRBJ2-5